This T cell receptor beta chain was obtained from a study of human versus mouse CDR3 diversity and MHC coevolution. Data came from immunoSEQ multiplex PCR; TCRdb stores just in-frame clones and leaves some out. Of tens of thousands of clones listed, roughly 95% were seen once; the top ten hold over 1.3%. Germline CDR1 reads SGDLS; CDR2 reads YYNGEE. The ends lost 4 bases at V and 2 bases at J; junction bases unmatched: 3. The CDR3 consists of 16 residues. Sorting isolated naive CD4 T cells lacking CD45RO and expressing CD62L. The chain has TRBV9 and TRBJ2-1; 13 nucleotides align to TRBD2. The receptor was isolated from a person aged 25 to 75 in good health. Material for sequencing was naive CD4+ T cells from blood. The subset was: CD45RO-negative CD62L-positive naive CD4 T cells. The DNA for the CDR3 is TGTGCCAGCAGCCTCGGGACTAGCGGGGCCTACAATGAGCAGTTCTTC. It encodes CASSLGTSGAYNEQFF.